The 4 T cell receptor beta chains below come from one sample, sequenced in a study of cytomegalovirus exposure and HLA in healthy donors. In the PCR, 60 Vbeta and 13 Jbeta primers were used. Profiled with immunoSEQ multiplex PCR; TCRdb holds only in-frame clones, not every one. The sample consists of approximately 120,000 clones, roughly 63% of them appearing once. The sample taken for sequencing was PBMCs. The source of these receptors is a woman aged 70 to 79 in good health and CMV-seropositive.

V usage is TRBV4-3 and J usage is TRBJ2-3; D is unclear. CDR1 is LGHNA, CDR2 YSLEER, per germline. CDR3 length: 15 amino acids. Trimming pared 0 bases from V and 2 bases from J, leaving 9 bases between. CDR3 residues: CASSQDPRFTDTQYF. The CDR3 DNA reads TGCGCCAGCAGCCAAGATCCCAGGTTCACAGATACGCAGTATTTT.

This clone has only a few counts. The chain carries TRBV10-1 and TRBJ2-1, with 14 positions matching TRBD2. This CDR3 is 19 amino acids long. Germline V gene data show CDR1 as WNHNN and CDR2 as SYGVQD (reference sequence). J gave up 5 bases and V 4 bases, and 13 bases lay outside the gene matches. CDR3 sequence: CASSVVGLAGGSSDNEQFF. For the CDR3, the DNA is TGCGCCAGCAGTGTCGTCGGACTAGCGGGGGGTAGCTCTGACAATGAGCAGTTCTTC.

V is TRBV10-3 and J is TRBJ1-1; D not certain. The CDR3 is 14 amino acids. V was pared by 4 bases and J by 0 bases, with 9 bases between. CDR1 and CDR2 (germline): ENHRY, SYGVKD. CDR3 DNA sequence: TGTGCCATCAGTGGAACGGGGTTGAACACTGAAGCTTTCTTT. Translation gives CAISGTGLNTEAFF.

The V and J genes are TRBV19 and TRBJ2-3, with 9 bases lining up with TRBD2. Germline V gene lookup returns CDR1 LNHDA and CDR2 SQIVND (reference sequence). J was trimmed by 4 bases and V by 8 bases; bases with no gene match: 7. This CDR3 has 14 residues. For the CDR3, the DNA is TGTGCCAGTCGGTTGCGGGGGGGACCAGATACGCAGTATTTT. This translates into CASRLRGGPDTQYF.